This T cell receptor (beta chain) was identified in a study of spatial heterogeneity in lung cancer. This clonotype was counted a few times. The antigen remains undetermined. Points from the study as a whole: Counts for ubiquitous and regional expanded TCRs went along with ubiquitous and regional nonsynonymous mutations, respectively. The number of expanded tumor alpha and beta chains correlated with mutation number.

Time point in this sample: sample taken at primary tumor resection. The input material, whole RNA from tumor, nontumor lung or frozen PBMC, was sequenced unsorted. TCRdb reprocessed the 5' RACE reads via MiXCR and lists one record per CDR3 protein. This sample yields 4,100 or so distinct CDR3 sequences, of which approximately 7% are seen a single time; roughly a quarter belongs to the top ten. The CDR3 is made up of 12 amino acids. V was trimmed by 5 bases and J by 5 bases, leaving 9 bases between them. The sample here was lung tumor tissue, taken at surgery. The chain combines TRBV12-3 or TRBV12-4 with TRBJ2-5; possibly TRBD2 for D (5 bases). The source of this sequence is a male donor with early-stage non-small cell lung cancer. The CDR3 region has the DNA TGTGCCAGCAGTGCGTCGGGGGAGACCCAGTACTTC. Translating gives CASSASGETQYF.